A selection of T cell receptor beta chains follows, all from one sample in a study of cytomegalovirus exposure and HLA in healthy donors. The method was immunoSEQ multiplex PCR; TCRdb's version includes in-frame clones alone and lacks a portion of them. The data show around 110,000 clones, 70% to 75% seen once. Sequenced material: PBMCs. The receptors stem from a woman aged 18-35 years in good health and CMV-seronegative. Both conserved end residues are trimmed from each CDR3.

J gene	V gene	CDR3 protein
TRBJ2-3	TRBV7-8	ASSLGQDLYTDTQY
TRBJ2-7	TRBV30	AWSFGQGTSYEQY
TRBJ2-3	TRBV5-1	ASSLGLLSGLAGDTQY
TRBJ1-5	TRBV28	ASSSDSLGEDQPQH
TRBJ1-6	TRBV5-1	ASSLDRGYNSPLH
TRBJ1-1	TRBV7-2	ASSGGQPGLGAF
TRBJ1-2	TRBV5-1	ASSLEGGGYT
TRBJ2-5	TRBV15	ATSRGETSGGNQETQY
TRBJ2-3	TRBV5-1	ASSLTGATDTQY
TRBJ1-2	TRBV2	ASSERRREVYGYT
TRBJ2-5	TRBV4-1	ASSPRNYRLQETQY
TRBJ1-3	TRBV4-1	ASSQAHNSGNTIY
TRBJ2-7	TRBV4-1	ASSQGSGTLTSYEQY
TRBJ1-1	TRBV7-9	ASSPDIPLTRNTEAF
TRBJ1-6	TRBV2	ASSERGSNSPLH
TRBJ1-3	TRBV19	ASSLGQFRSGSTIY
TRBJ1-2	TRBV6-1	ASRKDRDYGYT
TRBJ2-5	TRBV10-3	AISERGWYQETQY
TRBJ2-7	TRBV2	ASSAGYEQY
TRBJ2-3	TRBV18	ASSPGSTDTQY
TRBJ1-1	TRBV6-5	ASSLLTVNTEAF
TRBJ1-2	TRBV9	ASSFAGGLGYGYT
TRBJ1-2	TRBV6-1	ASSEGGEYGYT
TRBJ1-4	TRBV11-2	ASSLQGATNEKLF
TRBJ1-2	TRBV4-1	ASSLGQGDYGYT
TRBJ2-7	TRBV5-6	ASSLAGTGVYEQY
TRBJ2-1	TRBV4-1	ASSQDPVARGGNEQF
TRBJ1-5	TRBV2	ASGQGDSNQPQH
TRBJ1-5	TRBV5-4	ASSLPGNQPQH